Listed below are T cell receptor beta chains from one sample, sequenced in a study of T cell responses to AZD1222 COVID-19 vaccine. The method was immunoSEQ multiplex PCR; TCRdb's version includes in-frame clones alone and lacks a portion of them. The repertoire holds roughly 130,000 clones, 88% seen once, with roughly a sixth in the top ten. This sample comprised peripheral blood, obtained on day 0 of MenACWY control vaccination. These receptors were obtained from an adult in good health. The CDR3 runs from the conserved cysteine through the conserved F or W. A D gene is named only where the DNA matches it firmly. The size of a clone is reported for some rows only, either as once, few or many, or as a class for expanded clones.

cdr3_nt cdr3_aa cdr3_length d_call j_call v_call clone_size
TGTGCCAGCAGCTTAGGACAGGCCCTTAATGAAAAACTGTTTTTT CASSLGQALNEKLFF 15 . TRBJ1-4 TRBV7-6 .
TGTGCCCCCGTGAGGGAGGGCACTTTGAATGAGCAGTTCTTC CAPVREGTLNEQFF 14 TRBD2 TRBJ2-1 TRBV24-1 .
TGTGCCAGCAGCCCTGGGGGGGCCTACACCGGGGAGCTGTTTTTT CASSPGGAYTGELFF 15 . TRBJ2-2 TRBV11-2 .
TGTGCCAGCAGTGACGGTAGCACAGATACGCAGTATTTT CASSDGSTDTQYF 13 . TRBJ2-3 TRBV6-4 .
TGTGCCAGTAGTATGAGGGGGATTAGCACAGATACGCAGTATTTT CASSMRGISTDTQYF 15 . TRBJ2-3 TRBV19 .
TGTGCCAGCAGTGCGGGCGGGAGGGCCTTTGAATGGCACTTC CASSAGGRAFEWHF 14 TRBD2 TRBJ2-5 TRBV2 .
TGTGCCAGCACCCTGGGAGATACGCAGTATTTT CASTLGDTQYF 11 . TRBJ2-3 TRBV6-5 once
TGTGCCAGCAGTTCCTACAGGGGAGTAACTAGCAATCAGCCCCAGCATTTT CASSSYRGVTSNQPQHF 17 TRBD1 TRBJ1-5 TRBV27 .
TGTGCCAGCAGCGTAGCTCTGGCCGGCGAGCAGTACTTC CASSVALAGEQYF 13 . TRBJ2-7 TRBV9 .
TGCGCCAGCAGCTACACTAGCGGAACTAGCACAGATACGCAGTATTTT CASSYTSGTSTDTQYF 16 TRBD2 TRBJ2-3 TRBV5-1 .
TGTGCCAGCTCCCCGCGGGGGGACTATGGCTACACCTTC CASSPRGDYGYTF 13 . TRBJ1-2 TRBV3-1/TRBV3-2 .
TGCGCCAGCAGCTTCCGTGACTCCGCCTACACCGGGGAGCTGTTTTTT CASSFRDSAYTGELFF 16 . TRBJ2-2 TRBV5-1 .
TGTGCCAGCAGCCTAGCTCAGATTAGTGGCTACACCTTC CASSLAQISGYTF 13 . TRBJ1-2 TRBV28 .
TGTGCCATCAGTGACGACCTCTACGAGCAGTACTTC CAISDDLYEQYF 12 . TRBJ2-7 TRBV10-3 .
TGTGCCAGCAGCTCCGGGACTAGCGGATACAATGAGCAGTTCTTC CASSSGTSGYNEQFF 15 TRBD2 TRBJ2-1 TRBV5-6 .
TGTGCCAGCAGCCAAACAACAGGGGGCTCCGGCTACACCTTC CASSQTTGGSGYTF 14 TRBD1 TRBJ1-2 TRBV3-1/TRBV3-2 .
TGCGCCAGCAGCTCACGACCGGGACAGACCTACGAGCAGTACTTC CASSSRPGQTYEQYF 15 TRBD1 TRBJ2-7 TRBV5-1 .
TGTGCCAGCAGTTCTTTCTGGACAGGGGATACTGAAGCTTTCTTT CASSSFWTGDTEAFF 15 TRBD1 TRBJ1-1 TRBV28 .
TGTGCCAGTACCTCACCTAGGGGTAACGAGCAGTACTTC CASTSPRGNEQYF 13 . TRBJ2-7 TRBV19 .
TGCGCCAGCAGCCAGGACTCATCAACTAATGAAAAACTGTTTTTT CASSQDSSTNEKLFF 15 . TRBJ1-4 TRBV4-1 .
TGTGCCAGCAGCATGGACAGGGGCCAGCCCCAGCATTTT CASSMDRGQPQHF 13 TRBD1 TRBJ1-5 TRBV11-2 .
TGTGCCAGCAGCCTGGATCCTGGGGCCAACGTCCTGACTTTC CASSLDPGANVLTF 14 . TRBJ2-6 TRBV4-2 .
TGTGCCAGCAGTGAAATGGGCCAGGCCCGTGGATTCCAGCATTTT CASSEMGQARGFQHF 15 . TRBJ1-5 TRBV6-1 .
TGTGCCAGCAGCTTGGCCCTGACGGCGCAGGGAGAGCAGTACTTC CASSLALTAQGEQYF 15 . TRBJ2-7 TRBV5-6 .
TGTGCCAGCAACCCCCTGTTAGAGCGGGAGGGCCGAGAGACCCAGTACTTC CASNPLLEREGRETQYF 17 TRBD2 TRBJ2-5 TRBV28 .
TGTGCCAGCAGCCAAGGAAGGGACAGGCCGAGCTCCTACGAGCAGTACTTC CASSQGRDRPSSYEQYF 17 TRBD1 TRBJ2-7 TRBV14 .
TGTGCCACCAGTGATTTGAGGGGGAACAATGAGCAGTTCTTC CATSDLRGNNEQFF 14 . TRBJ2-1 TRBV24-1 once
TGTGCCAGCAGTTTAAGTTCGACGGTGAACACTGAAGCTTTCTTT CASSLSSTVNTEAFF 15 . TRBJ1-1 TRBV28 .
TGTGCCAGCAGTAGGGAGCCCTCTGAAAAACTGTTTTTT CASSREPSEKLFF 13 . TRBJ1-4 TRBV12-3/TRBV12-4 .
TGTGCCAGCACTCCCGAGGGGGGCGCCACTGAAGCTTTCTTT CASTPEGGATEAFF 14 . TRBJ1-1 TRBV2 .
TGTGCCAGCAGGAGACAGGGAAGGGAGACCCAGTACTTC CASRRQGRETQYF 13 TRBD1 TRBJ2-5 TRBV27 .
TGTGCCAGCAGCGTGGGACAGGCTCAAGAGACCCAGTACTTC CASSVGQAQETQYF 14 TRBD1 TRBJ2-5 TRBV9 .
TGTGCCAGCAGCCAAGGGGGACAGGGCTACGAGCAGTACTTC CASSQGGQGYEQYF 14 TRBD1 TRBJ2-7 TRBV3-1/TRBV3-2 .
TGCGCCAGCAGCCAAGATCCCAGGGGAAGGGAGCAGTTCTTC CASSQDPRGREQFF 14 . TRBJ2-1 TRBV4-1 few
TGCGCCAGCAGCCAAGCGGGACAGGTTAACTATGGCTACACCTTC CASSQAGQVNYGYTF 15 TRBD1 TRBJ1-2 TRBV4-1 .
TGTGCCATCAGTGACCGGGACAGCACTGAAGCTTTCTTT CAISDRDSTEAFF 13 TRBD1 TRBJ1-1 TRBV10-3 .
TGTGCCAGCTCCACCCAGGGCGTAAGGGATGAGCAGTTCTTC CASSTQGVRDEQFF 14 . TRBJ2-1 TRBV6-5 .
TGTGCCACCAGTGATTTGCCAGGGGGGTTTGCAGATACGCAGTATTTT CATSDLPGGFADTQYF 16 . TRBJ2-3 TRBV24-1 .
TGTGCCAGTAGTGCCGGCGCGGGTTACTACAATGAGCAGTTCTTC CASSAGAGYYNEQFF 15 . TRBJ2-1 TRBV19 .
TGCGCCAGCAGCTTGGCGGTCAGTTCTTTGAGGGAGCAGTACTTC CASSLAVSSLREQYF 15 . TRBJ2-7 TRBV5-1 .
TGTGCCAGCAGCGTAGACCCTAGCACAGATACGCAGTATTTT CASSVDPSTDTQYF 14 . TRBJ2-3 TRBV9 .
TGTGCCAGCAGCCTCCTAGCGTACAATGAGCAGTTCTTC CASSLLAYNEQFF 13 . TRBJ2-1 TRBV3-1/TRBV3-2 .
TGTGCCAGCGAGGTGGGGGGAGCCTACAATGAGCAGTTCTTC CASEVGGAYNEQFF 14 . TRBJ2-1 TRBV5-4 .
TGTGCCAGTAGTGCGCCCGGGACAGGGTCCTTCGAGCAGTACTTC CASSAPGTGSFEQYF 15 TRBD1 TRBJ2-7 TRBV19 .
TGTGCCAGCAGTCGGGCTAGCACAGATACGCAGTATTTT CASSRASTDTQYF 13 . TRBJ2-3 TRBV12-3/TRBV12-4 .